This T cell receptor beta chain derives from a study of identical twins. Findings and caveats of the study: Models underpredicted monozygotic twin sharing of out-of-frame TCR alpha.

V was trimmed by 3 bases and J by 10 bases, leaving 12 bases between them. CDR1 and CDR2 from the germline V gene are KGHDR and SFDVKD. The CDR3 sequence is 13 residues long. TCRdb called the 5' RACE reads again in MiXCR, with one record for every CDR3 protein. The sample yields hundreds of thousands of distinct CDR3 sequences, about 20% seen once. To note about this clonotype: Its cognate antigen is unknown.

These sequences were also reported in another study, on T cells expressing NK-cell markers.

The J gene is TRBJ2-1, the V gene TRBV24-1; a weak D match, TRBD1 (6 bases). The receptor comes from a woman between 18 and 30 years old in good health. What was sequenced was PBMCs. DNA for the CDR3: TGTGCCACCAGTGATATAGGACAGAACGAGCAGTTCTTC. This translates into CATSDIGQNEQFF.